This is a list of T cell receptor beta chains from one sample in a study of blood T cell repertoires in COVID-19. Using immunoSEQ multiplex PCR, the repertoire was profiled, and TCRdb retains in-frame clones only, with some absent. The table shows about 150,000 clones, with about 90% occurring only once. Sequencing was carried out using PBMCs or T cells enriched from blood (not recorded which). These receptors were obtained from a woman in her thirties or forties who had been exposed to COVID-19. The CDR3 runs from the conserved cysteine through the conserved F or W. A D gene is named only where the DNA matches it firmly. Rows may omit the clone size; those that give it use once, few, many or a size class.

d_call | j_call | clone_size | v_call | cdr3_nt | cdr3_aa
NA | TRBJ1-4 | NA | TRBV4-3 | TGCGCCAGCAGCCAACCCACCTCCAGAGGAACTAATGAAAAACTGTTTTTT | CASSQPTSRGTNEKLFF
NA | TRBJ2-7 | NA | TRBV25-1 | TGTGCCAGCAGTGACGGCGGCGAACCCTTCTACGAGCAGTACTTC | CASSDGGEPFYEQYF
NA | TRBJ1-3 | once | TRBV19 | TGTGCCAGTAGTAAGACAGGAGCGAGCTCTGGAAACACCATATATTTT | CASSKTGASSGNTIYF
TRBD1 | TRBJ1-6 | NA | TRBV19 | TGTGCCAGTAGCCGGGACAGAGACTTTAATTCACCCCTCCACTTT | CASSRDRDFNSPLHF
NA | TRBJ2-1 | once | TRBV5-5 | TGTGCCAAAGGAGGGGGCGTTCACAATGAGCAGTTCTTC | CAKGGGVHNEQFF
NA | TRBJ1-4 | NA | TRBV5-4 | TGTGCCAGCAGGGCCGGGGCTAATGAAAAACTGTTTTTT | CASRAGANEKLFF
NA | TRBJ2-7 | NA | TRBV7-9 | TGTGCCAGCAGCTTAGCGGTCAACTGGTGGGAGCAGTACTTC | CASSLAVNWWEQYF
NA | TRBJ1-1 | NA | TRBV5-4 | TGTGCCAGCAGCTCTCCCAGGGGTAGTATGAACACTGAAGCTTTCTTT | CASSSPRGSMNTEAFF
TRBD2 | TRBJ2-4 | NA | TRBV11-2 | TGTGCCAGCAGCTCCCCCCGGCGGGGGTTTCAGTACTTC | CASSSPRRGFQYF
NA | TRBJ2-1 | NA | TRBV19 | TGTGCCAGTAGCGGTGGTAATGAGCAGTTCTTC | CASSGGNEQFF
TRBD2 | TRBJ2-1 | NA | TRBV28 | TGTGCCAGCAGTCTAGGACTAGCGGGAGGGCGGGGATACAATGAGCAGTTCTTC | CASSLGLAGGRGYNEQFF
NA | TRBJ1-5 | NA | TRBV5-4 | TGTGCCAGCAGCTCGGGCGGGGGCGACAATCAGCCCCAGCATTTT | CASSSGGGDNQPQHF
NA | TRBJ1-5 | NA | TRBV25-1 | TGTGCCAGCAGTGATGGCAGGAATAGCAATCAGCCCCAGCATTTT | CASSDGRNSNQPQHF
NA | TRBJ1-3 | many | TRBV19 | TGTGCCAGTAGTTTCAGAAACACCATATATTTT | CASSFRNTIYF
TRBD2 | TRBJ2-2 | NA | TRBV13 | TGTGCCAGCAGCTCCTCGGGACTAGCGGGAGGATTTGGCACCGGGGAGCTGTTTTTT | CASSSSGLAGGFGTGELFF
TRBD1 | TRBJ1-2 | NA | TRBV9 | TGTGCCAGCAGCCTCACGGGACAGGGAAACTATGGCTACACCTTC | CASSLTGQGNYGYTF
NA | TRBJ2-1 | NA | TRBV28 | TGTGCCAGCAGTACACGGGACAAGAAAGAGGTATACAATGAGCAGTTCTTC | CASSTRDKKEVYNEQFF
NA | TRBJ2-3 | NA | TRBV2 | TGTGCCAGCAGTGATTTTGGGCTCCGCACAGATACGCAGTATTTT | CASSDFGLRTDTQYF
NA | TRBJ2-3 | NA | TRBV12-5 | TGTGCTAGTGGTTCGACAGATACGCAGTATTTT | CASGSTDTQYF
NA | TRBJ1-6 | NA | TRBV28 | TGTGCCAGCAGTTCCAGTAGCGCCTCCTATAATTCACCCCTCCACTTT | CASSSSSASYNSPLHF
NA | TRBJ1-1 | NA | TRBV5-6 | TGTGCCACCCAATACTCCGGGAGTGAAGCTTTCTTT | CATQYSGSEAFF
TRBD1 | TRBJ1-1 | NA | TRBV10-3 | TGTGCCATCAGCTGGACAGGGGGCCATACGGACACTGAAGCTTTCTTT | CAISWTGGHTDTEAFF
TRBD1 | TRBJ2-7 | NA | TRBV7-9 | TGTGCCAGCAGCCCAGGGACAGGTCGATCCTACGAGCAGTACTTC | CASSPGTGRSYEQYF
TRBD1 | TRBJ1-2 | NA | TRBV10-3 | TGTGCCATCAGTGAGGGGACAGGGCCAAACTATGGCTACACCTTC | CAISEGTGPNYGYTF
NA | TRBJ1-3 | NA | TRBV5-1 | TGCGCCAGCAGCTTGGGACTGGAAAGAAACACCATATATTTT | CASSLGLERNTIYF
NA | TRBJ1-1 | NA | TRBV11-2 | TGTGCCAGCAGCCTCTTTGGCAGGAACACTGAAGCTTTCTTT | CASSLFGRNTEAFF
NA | TRBJ1-2 | NA | TRBV27 | TGTGCCAGCCCCAGGGGCGGGGGGCGCGATGGTGGCTACACCTTC | CASPRGGGRDGGYTF
NA | TRBJ1-2 | NA | TRBV19 | TGTGCCAGTAGTCCGGACAGAAACAATGGCTACACCTTC | CASSPDRNNGYTF
NA | TRBJ1-3 | NA | TRBV7-2 | TGTGCCAGCAGCTCTAACAGCGGAAACACCATATATTTT | CASSSNSGNTIYF
TRBD1 | TRBJ2-3 | NA | TRBV23-1 | TGCGCCAGCAGCTCCGGACAGGGGGACACAGATACGCAGTATTTT | CASSSGQGDTDTQYF
NA | TRBJ1-6 | once | TRBV9 | TGTGCCAGCAGCTTACAGGGAGTCAATTCACCCCTCCACTTT | CASSLQGVNSPLHF
NA | TRBJ1-5 | NA | TRBV7-9 | TGTGCCAGCAGCCACTCGGGGGAGCAGCCCCAGCATTTT | CASSHSGEQPQHF
NA | TRBJ1-5 | NA | TRBV10-3 | TGTGCCATCAAGGAGGGAAGCAATCAGCCCCAGCATTTT | CAIKEGSNQPQHF
TRBD1 | TRBJ1-2 | NA | TRBV27 | TGTGCCAGCCTGGGGACAGGGCAAGGAGAAGGCTACACCTTC | CASLGTGQGEGYTF
TRBD1 | TRBJ2-5 | NA | TRBV10-3 | TGTGCCATCAGTGACCGACAGGGCAAAGAGACCCAGTACTTC | CAISDRQGKETQYF
NA | TRBJ1-3 | NA | TRBV11-3 | TGTGCCAGCAGCTTTCCGTTCGGGGAGGCCTCTGGAAACACCATATATTTT | CASSFPFGEASGNTIYF
NA | TRBJ1-1 | once | TRBV28 | TGTGCCAGCAGTTTCCCTGAGGGAACGAACACTGAAGCTTTCTTT | CASSFPEGTNTEAFF
NA | TRBJ1-6 | NA | TRBV10-3 | TGTGCCATCAGTGACAGGGGTAAAAATAATTCACCCCTCCACTTT | CAISDRGKNNSPLHF
TRBD2 | TRBJ2-1 | NA | TRBV27 | TGTGCCAGCAGTTTAACTAGGACTAGCGGGGCCCCCTCCTACAATGAGCAGTTCTTC | CASSLTRTSGAPSYNEQFF
NA | TRBJ2-7 | NA | TRBV5-8 | TGTGCCAGCAGCTACAACTACGAGCAGTACTTC | CASSYNYEQYF
NA | TRBJ2-1 | once | TRBV12-5 | TGTGCTAGTGGTTTGGGCCAGGGGCCCCACAATGAGCAGTTCTTC | CASGLGQGPHNEQFF
TRBD1 | TRBJ2-2 | once | TRBV14 | TGTGCCAGCAGCCGAAACAGGGGGCAAGACACCGGGGAGCTGTTTTTT | CASSRNRGQDTGELFF
NA | TRBJ1-3 | NA | TRBV29-1 | TGCAGCGTTGTAGGACTGGGATCCTCTGGAAACACCATATATTTT | CSVVGLGSSGNTIYF
NA | TRBJ2-1 | NA | TRBV27 | TGTGCCAGCAGTCGCGGAACCTACAATGAGCAGTTCTTC | CASSRGTYNEQFF
NA | TRBJ1-1 | NA | TRBV5-1 | TGCGCCAGCAGCTTGGTGGGAGCCGGGGACACTGAAGCTTTCTTT | CASSLVGAGDTEAFF
NA | TRBJ1-6 | NA | TRBV2 | TGTGCCAGCAGTGATGACAGTAATTCACCCCTCCACTTT | CASSDDSNSPLHF